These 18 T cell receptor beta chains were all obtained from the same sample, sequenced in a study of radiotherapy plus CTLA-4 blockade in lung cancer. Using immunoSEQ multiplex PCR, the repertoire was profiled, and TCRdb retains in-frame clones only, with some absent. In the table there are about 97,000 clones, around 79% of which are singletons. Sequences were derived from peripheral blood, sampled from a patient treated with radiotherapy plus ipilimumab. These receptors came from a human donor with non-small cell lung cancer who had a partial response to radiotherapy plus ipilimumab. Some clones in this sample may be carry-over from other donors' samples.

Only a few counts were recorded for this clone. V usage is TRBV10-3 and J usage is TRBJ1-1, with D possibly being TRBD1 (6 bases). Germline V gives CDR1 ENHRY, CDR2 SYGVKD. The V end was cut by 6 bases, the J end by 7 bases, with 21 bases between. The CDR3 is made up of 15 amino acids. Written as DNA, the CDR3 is TGTGCCATCAGCCTTGGCGCGCGGACAGCTTATGAAGCTTTCTTT. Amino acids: CAISLGARTAYEAFF.

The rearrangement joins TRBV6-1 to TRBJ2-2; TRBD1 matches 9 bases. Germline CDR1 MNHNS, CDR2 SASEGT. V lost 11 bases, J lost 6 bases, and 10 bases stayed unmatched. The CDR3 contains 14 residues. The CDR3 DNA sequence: TGTGCCGGCTCCGGGACAGGGTTCCCCGGGGAGCTGTTTTTT. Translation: CAGSGTGFPGELFF.

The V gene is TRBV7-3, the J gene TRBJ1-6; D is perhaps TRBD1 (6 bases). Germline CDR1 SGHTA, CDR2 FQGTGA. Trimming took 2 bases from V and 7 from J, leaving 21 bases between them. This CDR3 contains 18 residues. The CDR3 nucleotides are TGTGCCAGCAGCTTAGGATTGGGACAAGGGTTGGGAAATTCACCCCTCCACTTT. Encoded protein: CASSLGLGQGLGNSPLHF.

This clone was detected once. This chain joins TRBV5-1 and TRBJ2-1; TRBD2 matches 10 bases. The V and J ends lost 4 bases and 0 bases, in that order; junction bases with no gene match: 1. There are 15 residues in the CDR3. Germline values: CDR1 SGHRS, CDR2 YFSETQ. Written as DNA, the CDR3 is TGCGCCAGCAGCGCTAGCGGGAGCTCCTACAATGAGCAGTTCTTC. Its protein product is CASSASGSSYNEQFF.

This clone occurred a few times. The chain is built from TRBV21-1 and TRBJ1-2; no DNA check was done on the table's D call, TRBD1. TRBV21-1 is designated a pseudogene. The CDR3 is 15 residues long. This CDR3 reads CASSKTGKANYGYTF. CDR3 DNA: TGTGCCAGCAGCAAGACAGGGAAGGCTAACTATGGCTACACCTTC.

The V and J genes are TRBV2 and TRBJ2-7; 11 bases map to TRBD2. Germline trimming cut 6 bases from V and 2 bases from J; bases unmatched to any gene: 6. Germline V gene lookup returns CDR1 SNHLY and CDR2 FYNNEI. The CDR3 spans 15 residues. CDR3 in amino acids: CASRDPGLAAYEQYF. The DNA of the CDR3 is TGTGCCAGCAGAGATCCGGGACTAGCGGCCTACGAGCAGTACTTC. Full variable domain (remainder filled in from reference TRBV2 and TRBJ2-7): EPEVTQTPSHQVTQMGQEVILRCVPISNHLYFYWYRQILGQKVEFLVSFYNNEISEKSEIFDDQFSVERPDGSNFTLKIRSTKLEDSAMYFCASRDPGLAAYEQYFGPGTRLTVT.

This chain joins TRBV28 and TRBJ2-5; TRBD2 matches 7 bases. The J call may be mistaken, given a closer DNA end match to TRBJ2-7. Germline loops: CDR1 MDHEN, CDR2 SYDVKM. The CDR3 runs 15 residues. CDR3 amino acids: CASSLVRTRSYEQYF. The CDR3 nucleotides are TGTGCCAGCAGTTTAGTCAGGACTAGGTCGTACGAGCAGTACTTC.

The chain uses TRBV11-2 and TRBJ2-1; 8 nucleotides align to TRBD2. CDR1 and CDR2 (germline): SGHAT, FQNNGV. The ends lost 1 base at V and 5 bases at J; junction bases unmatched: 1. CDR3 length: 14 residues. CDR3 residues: CASSLAGGNNEQFF. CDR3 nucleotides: TGTGCCAGCAGCTTAGCGGGGGGGAACAATGAGCAGTTCTTC.

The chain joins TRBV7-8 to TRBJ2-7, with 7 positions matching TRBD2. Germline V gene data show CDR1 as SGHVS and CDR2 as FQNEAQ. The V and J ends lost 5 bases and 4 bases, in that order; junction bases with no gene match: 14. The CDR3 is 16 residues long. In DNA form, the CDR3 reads TGTGCCAGCAGCCACGCAGGGCCAGCGGGAATTTACGAGCAGTACTTC. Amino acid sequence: CASSHAGPAGIYEQYF.

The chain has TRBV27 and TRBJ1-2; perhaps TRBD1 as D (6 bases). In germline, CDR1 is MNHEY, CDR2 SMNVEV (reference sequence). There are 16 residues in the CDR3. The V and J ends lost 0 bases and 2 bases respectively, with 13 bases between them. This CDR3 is CASSLSARGSNYGYTF. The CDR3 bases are TGTGCCAGCAGTTTATCCGCGAGGGGGTCAAACTATGGCTACACCTTC.

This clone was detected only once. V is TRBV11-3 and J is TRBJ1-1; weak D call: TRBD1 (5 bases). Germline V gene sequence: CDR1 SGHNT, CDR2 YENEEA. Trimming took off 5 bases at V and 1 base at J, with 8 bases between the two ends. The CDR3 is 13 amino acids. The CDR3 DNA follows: TGTGCCAGCAGCCCTCAGGGGAACACTGAAGCTTTCTTT. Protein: CASSPQGNTEAFF.

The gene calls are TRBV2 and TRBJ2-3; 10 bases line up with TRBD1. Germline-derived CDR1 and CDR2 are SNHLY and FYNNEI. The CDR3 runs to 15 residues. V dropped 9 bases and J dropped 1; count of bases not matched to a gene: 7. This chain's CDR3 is CASCSGTGGTDTQYF. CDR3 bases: TGTGCCAGTTGTTCCGGGACAGGGGGCACAGATACGCAGTATTTT. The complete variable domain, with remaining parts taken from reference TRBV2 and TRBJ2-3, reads EPEVTQTPSHQVTQMGQEVILRCVPISNHLYFYWYRQILGQKVEFLVSFYNNEISEKSEIFDDQFSVERPDGSNFTLKIRSTKLEDSAMYFCASCSGTGGTDTQYFGPGTRLTVL.

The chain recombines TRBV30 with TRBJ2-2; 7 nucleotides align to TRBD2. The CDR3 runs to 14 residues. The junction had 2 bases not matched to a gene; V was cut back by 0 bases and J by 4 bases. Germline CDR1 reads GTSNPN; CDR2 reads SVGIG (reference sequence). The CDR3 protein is CAWSVAGSTGELFF. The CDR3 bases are TGTGCCTGGAGTGTAGCGGGGAGCACCGGGGAGCTGTTTTTT. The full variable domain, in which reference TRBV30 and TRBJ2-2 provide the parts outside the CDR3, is SQTIHQWPATLVQPVGSPLSLECTVEGTSNPNLYWYRQAAGRGLQLLFYSVGIGQISSEVPQNLSASRPQDRQFILSSKKLLLSDSGFYLCAWSVAGSTGELFFGEGSRLTVL.

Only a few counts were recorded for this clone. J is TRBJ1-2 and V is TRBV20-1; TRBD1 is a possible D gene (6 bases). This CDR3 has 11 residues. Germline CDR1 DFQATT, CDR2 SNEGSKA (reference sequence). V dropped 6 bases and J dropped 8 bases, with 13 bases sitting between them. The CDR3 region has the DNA TGCAGTGCGGGAGACAGGTGGGGCTACACCTTC. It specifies CSAGDRWGYTF.

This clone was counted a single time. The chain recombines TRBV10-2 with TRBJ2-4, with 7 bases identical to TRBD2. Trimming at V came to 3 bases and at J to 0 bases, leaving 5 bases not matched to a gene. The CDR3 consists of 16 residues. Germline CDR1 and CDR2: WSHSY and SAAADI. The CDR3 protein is CASSDRGVIAKNIQYF. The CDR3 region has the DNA TGCGCCAGCAGTGACCGGGGGGTCATAGCCAAAAACATTCAGTACTTC.

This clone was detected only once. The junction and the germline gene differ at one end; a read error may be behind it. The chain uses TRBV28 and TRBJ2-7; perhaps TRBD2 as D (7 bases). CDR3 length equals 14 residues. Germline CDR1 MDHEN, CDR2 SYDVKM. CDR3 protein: CARSLSGGVIEQYF. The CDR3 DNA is TGTGCCAGAAGTTTATCGGGGGGCGTGATCGAGCAGTACTTC. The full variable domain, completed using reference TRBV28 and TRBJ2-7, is DVKVTQSSRYLVKRTGEKVFLECVQDMDHENMFWYRQDPGLGLRLIYFSYDVKMKEKGDIPEGYSVSREKKERFSLILESASTNQTSMYLCARSLSGGVIEQYFGPGTRLTVT.

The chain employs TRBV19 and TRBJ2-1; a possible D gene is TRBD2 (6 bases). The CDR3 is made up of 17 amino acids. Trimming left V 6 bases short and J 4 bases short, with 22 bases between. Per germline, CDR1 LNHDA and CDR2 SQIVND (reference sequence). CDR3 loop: CASSMNTGVFVYNEQFF. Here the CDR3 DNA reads TGTGCCAGTAGCATGAACACGGGAGTTTTTGTGTACAATGAGCAGTTCTTC.

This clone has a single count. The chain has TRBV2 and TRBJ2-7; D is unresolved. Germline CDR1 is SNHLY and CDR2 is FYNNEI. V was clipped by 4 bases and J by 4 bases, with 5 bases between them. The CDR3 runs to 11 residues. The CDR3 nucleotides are TGTGCCAGCAGTGTCGGGTACGAGCAGTACTTC. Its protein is CASSVGYEQYF.